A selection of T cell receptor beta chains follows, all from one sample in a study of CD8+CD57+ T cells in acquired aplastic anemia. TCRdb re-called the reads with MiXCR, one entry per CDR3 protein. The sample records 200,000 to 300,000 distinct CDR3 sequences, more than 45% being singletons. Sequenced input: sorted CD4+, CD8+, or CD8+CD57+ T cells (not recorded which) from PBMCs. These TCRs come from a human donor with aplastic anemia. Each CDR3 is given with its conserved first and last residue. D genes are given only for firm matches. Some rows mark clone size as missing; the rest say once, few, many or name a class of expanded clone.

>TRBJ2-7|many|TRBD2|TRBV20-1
CSPRSGSNNEQYF
TGCAGTCCAAGGAGCGGGAGTAATAACGAGCAGTACTTC
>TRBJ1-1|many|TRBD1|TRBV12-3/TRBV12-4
CASLQTGEGKNTEAFF
TGTGCCAGCCTTCAGACAGGGGAAGGTAAGAACACTGAAGCTTTCTTT
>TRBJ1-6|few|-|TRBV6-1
CASSEWESSYNSPLHF
TGTGCCAGCAGTGAATGGGAAAGCTCCTATAATTCACCCCTCCACTTT
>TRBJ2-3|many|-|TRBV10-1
CASSGNTGADTQYF
TGCGCCAGCAGTGGAAATACGGGTGCAGATACGCAGTATTTT
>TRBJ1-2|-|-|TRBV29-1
CSSTARNGYTF
TGCAGCTCCACTGCGAGGAATGGCTACACCTTC
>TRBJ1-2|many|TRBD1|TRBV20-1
CSARGTGDGYTF
TGCAGTGCTAGAGGGACAGGGGACGGCTACACCTTC
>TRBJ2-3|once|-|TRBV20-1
CSARPVSTDTQYF
TGCAGTGCTAGACCAGTCTCCACAGATACGCAGTATTTT
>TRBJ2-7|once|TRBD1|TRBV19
CASSAGRDRDPYEQYF
TGTGCCAGTAGTGCGGGCCGGGACAGGGACCCCTACGAGCAGTACTTC
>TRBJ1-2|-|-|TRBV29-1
CSVVPQEANYGYTF
TGCAGCGTTGTTCCACAGGAAGCTAACTATGGCTACACCTTC
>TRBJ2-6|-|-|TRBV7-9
CASSPLSSQGLSGANVLTF
TGTGCCAGCAGCCCCCTTTCGTCCCAGGGGCTCTCTGGGGCCAACGTCCTGACTTTC
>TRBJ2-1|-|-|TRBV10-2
CAAVEQFF
TGCGCCGCAGTTGAGCAGTTCTTC
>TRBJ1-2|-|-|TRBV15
CATSGMRYGYTF
TGTGCCACCAGCGGGATGCGCTACGGCTACACCTTC
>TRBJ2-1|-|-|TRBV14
CASSQGRGSTRSNEQFF
TGTGCCAGCAGCCAAGGCCGTGGCTCCACGCGGTCAAATGAGCAGTTCTTC
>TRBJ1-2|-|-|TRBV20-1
CSARAGTGYTF
TGCAGTGCTAGAGCCGGGACTGGCTACACCTTC
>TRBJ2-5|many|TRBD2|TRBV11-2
CASSLTSPRGETQYF
TGTGCCAGCAGCTTGACTAGCCCTCGGGGGGAGACCCAGTACTTC
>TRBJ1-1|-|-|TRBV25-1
CASRVVGTTGTEAFF
TGTGCCAGCAGAGTCGTTGGAACGACGGGCACTGAAGCTTTCTTT
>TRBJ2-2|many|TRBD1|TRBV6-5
CASSPTGVGELFF
TGTGCCAGCAGCCCGACAGGGGTCGGGGAGCTGTTTTTT
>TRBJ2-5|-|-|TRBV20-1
CSAPKGGSQETQYF
TGCAGTGCTCCGAAGGGTGGGTCCCAAGAGACCCAGTACTTC
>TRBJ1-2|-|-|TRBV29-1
CSVDRGGSGYGYTF
TGCAGCGTTGATAGGGGGGGCTCGGGCTATGGCTACACCTTC
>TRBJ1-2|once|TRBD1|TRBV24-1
CATSVGGTGGPPESYTF
TGTGCCACCAGTGTTGGCGGGACAGGGGGCCCTCCGGAGAGCTACACCTTC
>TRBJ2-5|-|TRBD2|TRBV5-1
CASSWRAGEETQYF
TGCGCCAGCAGCTGGAGGGCGGGGGAAGAGACCCAGTACTTC
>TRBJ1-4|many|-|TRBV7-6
CASSSRDSTNEKLFF
TGTGCCAGCAGCTCCAGGGATTCAACTAATGAAAAACTGTTTTTT
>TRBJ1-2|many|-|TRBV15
CATSRDESTGYTF
TGTGCCACCAGCAGAGATGAGTCTACTGGCTACACCTTC
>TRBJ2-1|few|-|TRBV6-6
CASSGKTRIDPGEQFF
TGTGCCAGCAGTGGTAAAACCAGAATAGATCCCGGGGAGCAGTTCTTC
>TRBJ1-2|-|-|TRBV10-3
CAISESPRGNYGYTF
TGTGCCATCAGTGAGTCGCCCAGGGGAAACTATGGCTACACCTTC
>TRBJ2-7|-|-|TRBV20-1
CSAERGGESYEQYF
TGCAGTGCCGAAAGAGGGGGGGAATCCTACGAGCAGTACTTC
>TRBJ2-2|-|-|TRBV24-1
CATSELTGELFF
TGTGCCACCAGTGAACTCACCGGGGAGCTGTTTTTT
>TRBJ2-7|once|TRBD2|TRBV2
CASNSGRAGEQYF
TGTGCCAGCAACAGCGGGAGGGCGGGGGAGCAGTACTTC
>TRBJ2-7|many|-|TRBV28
CASSPETVTNSYEQYF
TGTGCCAGCAGTCCCGAGACAGTGACGAATTCCTACGAGCAGTACTTC
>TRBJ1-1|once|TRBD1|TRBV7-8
CASDRRRDRKNTEAFF
TGTGCCAGCGATAGACGACGGGACAGAAAGAACACTGAAGCTTTCTTT
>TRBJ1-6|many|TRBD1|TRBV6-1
CASSKTGEDSPLHF
TGTGCCAGCAGTAAGACAGGGGAGGATTCACCCCTCCACTTT
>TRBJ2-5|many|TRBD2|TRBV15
CATSRVHLAGSRETQYF
TGTGCCACCAGCAGAGTACATCTAGCGGGGTCCAGGGAGACCCAGTACTTC
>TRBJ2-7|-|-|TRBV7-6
CASSLAGEAGEQYF
TGTGCCAGCAGCTTAGCGGGAGAGGCAGGCGAGCAGTACTTC
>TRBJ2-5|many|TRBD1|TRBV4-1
CASSQGRGQGAETQYF
TGCGCCAGCAGCCAAGGGCGGGGACAGGGGGCAGAGACCCAGTACTTC
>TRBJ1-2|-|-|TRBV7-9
CASSLYGTNYGYTF
TGTGCCAGCAGCTTGTACGGTACTAACTATGGCTACACCTTC
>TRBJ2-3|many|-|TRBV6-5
CASSSTQGRGGTDTQYF
TGTGCCAGCAGCAGTACCCAGGGTCGGGGTGGCACAGATACGCAGTATTTT
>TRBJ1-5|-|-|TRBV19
CASSPIGGFNQPQHF
TGTGCCAGTAGCCCCATAGGAGGGTTCAATCAGCCCCAGCATTTT
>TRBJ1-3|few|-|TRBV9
CASTGLSGTTIYF
TGTGCCAGTACGGGACTCTCTGGAACCACCATATATTTT
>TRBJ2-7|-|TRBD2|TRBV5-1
CASSQDGGYEQYF
TGCGCCAGCAGCCAAGACGGGGGGTACGAGCAGTACTTC
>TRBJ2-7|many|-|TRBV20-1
CSARDLDVSYEQYF
TGCAGTGCAAGGGACCTGGATGTCTCCTACGAGCAGTACTTC
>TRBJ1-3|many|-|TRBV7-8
CASSLAGADSGNTIYF
TGTGCCAGCAGCTTAGCGGGGGCAGACTCTGGAAACACCATATATTTT
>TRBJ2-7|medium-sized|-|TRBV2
CASSERTAYEQYF
TGTGCCAGCAGTGAAAGGACAGCCTACGAGCAGTACTTC